The clone carrying this TCR beta chain occurred a few times. Only in-frame clones appear in the TCRdb table, and some are missing; sequencing was by immunoSEQ multiplex PCR. In the table there are over 90,000 clones, roughly 80% of which are singletons. This sample stems from a study of blood T cell repertoires in COVID-19. In germline, CDR1 is SGHTA, CDR2 FQGNSA. The CDR3 runs to 16 residues. Trimming removed 3 bases from V and 7 bases from J; junction bases left unmatched: 11. This clonotype originated in a man older than 75 with COVID-19, enrolled during active disease. This sequence joins TRBV7-2 and TRBJ1-2; 10 nucleotides agree with TRBD1. The specimen was peripheral blood. The CDR3 here is CASSLTLTGGASGYTF. CDR3 nucleotides: TGTGCCAGCAGCTTGACCTTGACAGGGGGCGCGAGTGGCTACACCTTC. The full variable domain, its missing parts supplied by reference TRBV7-2 and TRBJ1-2, is GAGVSQSPSNKVTEKGKDVELRCDPISGHTALYWYRQSLGQGLEFLIYFQGNSAPDKSGLPSDRFSAERTGGSVSTLTIQRTQQEDSAVYLCASSLTLTGGASGYTFGSGTRLTVV.